A single sample is the source of the 20 T cell receptor beta chains below, sequenced in a study of human thymus T cells. TCRdb's table, derived via immunoSEQ multiplex PCR, lists solely in-frame clones and lacks some. The repertoire holds some 57,000 clones, 94% seen once, with under 7% in the top ten. The sequenced sample consisted of blood. The receptors were gathered from a boy younger than two with a congenital heart defect but otherwise immunologically healthy.

This clone was seen only once. The chain has TRBV10-3 and TRBJ2-1; the match to TRBD1 covers 12 bases. The CDR3 spans 14 residues. Germline lookup yields CDR1 ENHRY and CDR2 SYGVKD. The V and J ends lost 10 bases and 7 bases, in that order; junction bases with no gene match: 8. The CDR3 region is CATMGQGARNEQFF. The CDR3 region has the DNA TGTGCCACCATGGGACAGGGGGCGCGAAATGAGCAGTTCTTC.

J is TRBJ2-1 and V is TRBV6-5; no clear D gene. The V and J ends lost 4 bases and 9 bases respectively, with 16 bases between them. The CDR3 is 14 amino acids. Germline V CDR1 and CDR2: MNHEY, SVGAGI. This CDR3 reads CASSSAAVLFEQFF. The CDR3 nucleotides read TGTGCCAGCAGTTCCGCAGCTGTTCTATTTGAGCAGTTCTTC.

The J gene is TRBJ2-3, the V gene TRBV2, with 13 nucleotides matching TRBD2. The germline gives CDR1 SNHLY, CDR2 FYNNEI. V shed 6 bases, J shed 6 bases, and the junction held 3 bases outside the gene matches. This CDR3 spans 14 amino acids. CDR3 protein: CASRGLAGSDTQYF. CDR3 DNA: TGTGCCAGCAGGGGACTAGCGGGAAGTGATACGCAGTATTTT.

The V call is TRBV2, the J call TRBJ1-3; D is undetermined. The germline V and J ends were trimmed by 1 base and 1 base, with 5 bases remaining between them. The CDR3 is 14 residues long. Germline V gene lookup returns CDR1 SNHLY and CDR2 FYNNEI. In DNA, the CDR3 is TGTGCCAGCAGTGAAGAATCTTCTGGAAACACCATATATTTT. Residues: CASSEESSGNTIYF.

The chain couples TRBV9 to TRBJ2-3; perhaps D is TRBD1 or TRBD2 (5 bases each). This CDR3 has 14 amino acids. The V end was cut by 0 bases, the J end by 0 bases, with 5 bases between. Germline loops: CDR1 SGDLS, CDR2 YYNGEE. CDR3 loop: CASSVGDSTDTQYF. The CDR3 nucleotides are TGTGCCAGCAGCGTAGGGGACAGCACAGATACGCAGTATTTT.

The chain is built from TRBV5-1 and TRBJ2-7; D is ambiguous. V lost 1 base and J 0 bases, leaving 5 bases between the germline ends. Germline V gene data show CDR1 as SGHRS and CDR2 as YFSETQ. This CDR3 comprises 13 residues. The CDR3 bases are TGCGCCAGCAGCTTGTACAGCTCCTACGAGCAGTACTTC. Its translation: CASSLYSSYEQYF.

The genes are TRBV6-1 and TRBJ2-2; possible D gene TRBD2, 5 bases. This CDR3 spans 13 amino acids. Germline CDR1 and CDR2: MNHNS and SASEGT. V was clipped by 7 bases and J by 4 bases, with 10 bases between them. For the CDR3, the DNA is TGTGCCAGCACGGGGATGATCACCGGGGAGCTGTTTTTT. Translation gives CASTGMITGELFF.

The chain recombines TRBV20-1 with TRBJ1-2, with 7 positions matching TRBD1. CDR3 length: 11 residues. Germline loops: CDR1 DFQATT, CDR2 SNEGSKA (reference sequence). The trim removed 7 bases at V and 4 bases at J, leaving 3 bases unmatched. CDR3 nucleotides: TGCAGTGTCCACAGGGGCTATGGCTACACCTTC. This translates into CSVHRGYGYTF.

This clone appeared a single time. The rearrangement joins TRBV6-6 to TRBJ1-5; 7 bases are a match to TRBD1. CDR1 is MNHNY, CDR2 SVGAGI, per germline (reference sequence). With 2 bases clipped from V and 2 bases from J, the junction kept 0 bases outside the gene matches. This CDR3 is 14 amino acids long. CDR3 DNA sequence: TGTGCCAGCAGTTACGGACAGGGCAATCAGCCCCAGCATTTT. This codes for CASSYGQGNQPQHF.

The chain has TRBV27 and TRBJ2-1; 14 bases map to TRBD2. The CDR3 consists of 15 residues. Unmatched junction bases numbered 4, after V lost 5 bases and J lost 7 bases. CDR1 is MNHEY and CDR2 is SMNVEV in the germline V gene (reference sequence). CDR3 region: CASSTGLAGVNEQFF. The CDR3 region has the DNA TGTGCCAGCAGTACGGGACTAGCGGGAGTAAATGAGCAGTTCTTC.

The genes are TRBV6-1 and TRBJ2-7, with TRBD2 matching over 13 bases. The junction had 6 bases not matched to a gene; V was cut back by 4 bases and J by 3 bases. Germline V gene sequence: CDR1 MNHNS, CDR2 SASEGT. The CDR3 runs to 16 residues. The CDR3: CASSVLAGGPLYEQYF. DNA for the CDR3: TGTGCCAGCAGTGTACTAGCGGGAGGGCCCCTCTACGAGCAGTACTTC.

The V and J genes are TRBV11-2 and TRBJ2-3; 11 positions agree with TRBD2. The CDR3 is 16 residues long. Per germline, CDR1 SGHAT and CDR2 FQNNGV. With V trimmed by 6 bases and J by 2 bases, 7 bases remained unmatched. CDR3 region: CASRHGTSGLTDTQYF. The CDR3 nucleotides are TGTGCCAGCAGACACGGGACTAGCGGACTCACAGATACGCAGTATTTT.

The chain has TRBV7-2 and TRBJ1-3, with 8 positions matching TRBD1. The CDR3 sequence is 14 residues long. CDR1 SGHTA and CDR2 FQGNSA come from the germline V gene. With V trimmed by 2 bases and J by 4 bases, 1 base remained unmatched. CDR3 loop: CASSLNRGGNTIYF. CDR3 bases: TGTGCCAGCAGCTTAAACAGGGGGGGAAACACCATATATTTT. Using reference TRBV7-2 and TRBJ1-3 for the parts outside the CDR3, the full variable domain is GAGVSQSPSNKVTEKGKDVELRCDPISGHTALYWYRQSLGQGLEFLIYFQGNSAPDKSGLPSDRFSAERTGGSVSTLTIQRTQQEDSAVYLCASSLNRGGNTIYFGEGSWLTVV.

The chain combines TRBV4-1 with TRBJ2-1, with 7 bases aligning to TRBD2. This CDR3 has 15 amino acids. The V and J ends lost 2 bases and 3 bases, in that order; junction bases with no gene match: 4. The germline CDR1 and CDR2 sequences are MGHRA and YSYEKL. The CDR3 sequence is CASSQKRTSYNEQFF. In DNA form, the CDR3 reads TGCGCCAGCAGCCAAAAAAGGACTAGCTACAATGAGCAGTTCTTC.

This clone was seen a few times. V gene TRBV28 combines with J gene TRBJ2-1; TRBD2 matches at 10 bases. CDR1 is MDHEN, CDR2 SYDVKM, per germline. After removal of 9 bases from V and 3 bases from J, the junction contained 14 bases not matched to a gene. The CDR3 runs 17 residues. This CDR3 reads CASKSGRAKGDYNEQFF. The CDR3 DNA is TGTGCCAGTAAGAGCGGGAGGGCCAAAGGGGACTACAATGAGCAGTTCTTC. Looking up the rest from reference TRBV28 and TRBJ2-1 gives the full variable domain: DVKVTQSSRYLVKRTGEKVFLECVQDMDHENMFWYRQDPGLGLRLIYFSYDVKMKEKGDIPEGYSVSREKKERFSLILESASTNQTSMYLCASKSGRAKGDYNEQFFGPGTRLTVL.

The CDR3 DNA reads TGTGCTAGTGGTTTCGGGAAGGGAGGATTCTATAGCAATCAGCCCCAGCATTTT. Protein: CASGFGKGGFYSNQPQHF. The chain employs TRBV12-5 and TRBJ1-5, with D unclear. The germline V and J ends were trimmed by 3 bases and 0 bases, with 18 bases remaining between them. The germline gives CDR1 LGHNT, CDR2 FRNRAP. This CDR3 has 18 residues.

The rearrangement uses TRBV2 and TRBJ1-2; possible D gene TRBD1, 6 bases. This CDR3 region has 16 residues. Per the germline V gene, CDR1 is SNHLY and CDR2 is FYNNEI. Trimming removed 4 bases from V and 0 bases from J, with 15 bases in between. This CDR3 is CASSAQGIVPNYGYTF. In DNA form, the CDR3 reads TGTGCCAGCAGTGCACAGGGTATAGTTCCTAACTATGGCTACACCTTC. The entire variable domain, with the rest obtained from reference TRBV2 and TRBJ1-2, is as follows: EPEVTQTPSHQVTQMGQEVILRCVPISNHLYFYWYRQILGQKVEFLVSFYNNEISEKSEIFDDQFSVERPDGSNFTLKIRSTKLEDSAMYFCASSAQGIVPNYGYTFGSGTRLTVV.

This chain uses TRBV18 with TRBJ1-4; D might be TRBD1 (5 bases). V lost 4 bases and J lost 5, with 11 bases in between. Germline loops: CDR1 KGHSH, CDR2 LQKENI. The CDR3 is 14 residues long. The CDR3 protein is CASSRNGGNEKLFF. The CDR3 DNA follows: TGTGCCAGCTCACGGAACGGGGGGAATGAAAAACTGTTTTTT.

The genes are TRBV27 and TRBJ2-7; TRBD2 might be the D (5 bases). With 6 bases removed from V and 0 bases from J, the gap between germline ends came to 15 bases. This CDR3 region has 15 residues. The germline V gene encodes CDR1 MNHEY and CDR2 SMNVEV (reference sequence). The CDR3 spells CASSPRGHSSYEQYF. Here the CDR3 DNA reads TGTGCCAGCAGCCCCCGCGGGCATAGCTCCTACGAGCAGTACTTC.

J is TRBJ1-6 and V is TRBV7-2; D remains ambiguous. Germline CDR1 and CDR2: SGHTA and FQGNSA. CDR3 length: 14 residues. Trimming shortened V by 1 base and J by 7 bases, and 8 bases separated the two germline ends. CDR3: CASSLGVKNSPLHF. The DNA for the CDR3 is TGTGCCAGCAGCTTAGGGGTTAAGAATTCACCCCTCCACTTT. Using reference TRBV7-2 and TRBJ1-6 for the parts outside the CDR3, the full variable domain is GAGVSQSPSNKVTEKGKDVELRCDPISGHTALYWYRQSLGQGLEFLIYFQGNSAPDKSGLPSDRFSAERTGGSVSTLTIQRTQQEDSAVYLCASSLGVKNSPLHFGNGTRLTVT.